This TCR beta chain was recorded in a study of blood T cell repertoires in COVID-19. Whole-study context: There were acute and convalescent COVID-19 samples, and they came from the United States, Italy and Spain. From T cells, B-cell-depleted T cells, or PBMCs came the material, which was cDNA or gDNA.

CDR1 is SGHTA, CDR2 FQGNSA, per germline. This CDR3 contains 15 residues. V shed 3 bases, J shed 2 bases, and the junction held 4 bases outside the gene matches. In the source study's methods: Nucleated cell number was recorded as an estimate derived from reference gene primer amplification. Some clones are missing from TCRdb's copy, which holds only in-frame ones; the method was immunoSEQ multiplex PCR. The D gene and trimming were derived from the DNA, and the V and J assignments and clone size from that table. The sample has some 80,000 clones, 90% seen once. This clonotype was sampled from a woman older than 75 with acute or convalescent COVID-19. The material sequenced was peripheral blood. J is TRBJ2-1 and V is TRBV7-2, with 7 bases matching TRBD2. The CDR3 loop is CASSFREGPYNEQFF. The CDR3 nucleotides read TGTGCCAGCAGCTTTAGGGAGGGCCCCTACAATGAGCAGTTCTTC.